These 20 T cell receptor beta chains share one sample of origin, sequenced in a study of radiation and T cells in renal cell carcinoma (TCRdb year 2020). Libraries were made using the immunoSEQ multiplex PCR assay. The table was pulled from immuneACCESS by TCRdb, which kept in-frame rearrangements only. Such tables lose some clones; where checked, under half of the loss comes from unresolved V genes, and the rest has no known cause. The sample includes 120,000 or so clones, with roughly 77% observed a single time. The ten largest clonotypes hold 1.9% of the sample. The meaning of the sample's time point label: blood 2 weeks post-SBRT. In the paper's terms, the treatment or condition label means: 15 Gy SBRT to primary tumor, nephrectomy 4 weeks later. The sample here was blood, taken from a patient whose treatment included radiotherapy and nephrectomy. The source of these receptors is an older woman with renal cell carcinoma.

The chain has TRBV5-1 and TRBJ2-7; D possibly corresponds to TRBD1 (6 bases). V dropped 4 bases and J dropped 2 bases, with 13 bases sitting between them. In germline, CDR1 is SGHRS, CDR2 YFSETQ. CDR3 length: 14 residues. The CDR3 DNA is TGCGCCAGCAGCCCTACAGGGAACACCTACGAGCAGTACTTC. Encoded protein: CASSPTGNTYEQYF.

Here the CDR3 reads CASSFGTGWPPTNEKLFF. The CDR3 DNA reads as TGCGCCAGCAGCTTCGGGACAGGATGGCCGCCAACTAATGAAAAACTGTTTTTT. The chain has TRBV5-1 and TRBJ1-4; 8 bases agree with TRBD1. CDR1 is SGHRS, CDR2 YFSETQ, per germline. The J segment lost 0 bases and the V segment lost 2 bases, leaving 9 bases of the junction unmatched. This CDR3 is built from 18 residues.

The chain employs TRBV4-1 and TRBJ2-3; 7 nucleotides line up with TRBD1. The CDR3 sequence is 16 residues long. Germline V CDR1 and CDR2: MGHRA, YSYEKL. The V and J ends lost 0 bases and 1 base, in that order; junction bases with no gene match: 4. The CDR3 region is CASSQDKGAGTDTQYF. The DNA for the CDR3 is TGCGCCAGCAGCCAAGACAAGGGGGCAGGCACAGATACGCAGTATTTT.

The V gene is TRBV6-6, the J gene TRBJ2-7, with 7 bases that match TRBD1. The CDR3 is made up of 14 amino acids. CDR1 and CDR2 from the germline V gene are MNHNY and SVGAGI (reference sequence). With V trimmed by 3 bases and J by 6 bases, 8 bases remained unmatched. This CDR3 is CASSYLQQGREQYF. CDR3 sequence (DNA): TGTGCCAGCAGTTATCTTCAACAGGGGCGCGAGCAGTACTTC.

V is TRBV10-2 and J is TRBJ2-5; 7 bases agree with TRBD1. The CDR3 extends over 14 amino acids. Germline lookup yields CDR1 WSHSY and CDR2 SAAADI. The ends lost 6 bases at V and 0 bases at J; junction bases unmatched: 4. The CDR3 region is CASSPGTDQETQYF. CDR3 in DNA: TGCGCCAGCAGCCCCGGGACAGACCAAGAGACCCAGTACTTC.

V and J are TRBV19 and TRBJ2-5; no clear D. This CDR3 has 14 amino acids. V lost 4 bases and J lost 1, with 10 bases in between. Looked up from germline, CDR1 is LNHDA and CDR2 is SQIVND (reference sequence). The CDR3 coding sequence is TGTGCCAGTAGTAATCCGGCCCTCCAAGAGACCCAGTACTTC. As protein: CASSNPALQETQYF.

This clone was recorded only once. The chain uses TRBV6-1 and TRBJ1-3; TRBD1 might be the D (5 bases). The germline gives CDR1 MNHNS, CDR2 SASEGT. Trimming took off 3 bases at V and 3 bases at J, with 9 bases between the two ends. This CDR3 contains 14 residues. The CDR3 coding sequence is TGTGCCAGCAGTGAGGTGGGGGGTGGAAACACCATATATTTT. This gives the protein CASSEVGGGNTIYF.

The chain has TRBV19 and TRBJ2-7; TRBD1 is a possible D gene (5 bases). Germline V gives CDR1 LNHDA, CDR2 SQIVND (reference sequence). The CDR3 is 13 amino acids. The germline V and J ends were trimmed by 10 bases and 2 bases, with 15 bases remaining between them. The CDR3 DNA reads TGTGCCACCTCGGCAGGGATAACCTACGAGCAGTACTTC. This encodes CATSAGITYEQYF. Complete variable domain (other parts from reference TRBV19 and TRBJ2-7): DGGITQSPKYLFRKEGQNVTLSCEQNLNHDAMYWYRQDPGQGLRLIYYSQIVNDFQKGDIAEGYSVSREKKESFPLTVTSAQKNPTAFYLCATSAGITYEQYFGPGTRLTVT.

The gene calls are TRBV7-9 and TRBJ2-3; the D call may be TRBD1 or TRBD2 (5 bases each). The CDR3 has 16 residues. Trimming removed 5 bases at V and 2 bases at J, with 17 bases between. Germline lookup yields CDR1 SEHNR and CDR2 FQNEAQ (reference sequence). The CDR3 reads CASSMRAVGPTDTQYF. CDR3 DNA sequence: TGTGCCAGCAGCATGAGAGCGGTGGGACCCACAGATACGCAGTATTTT.

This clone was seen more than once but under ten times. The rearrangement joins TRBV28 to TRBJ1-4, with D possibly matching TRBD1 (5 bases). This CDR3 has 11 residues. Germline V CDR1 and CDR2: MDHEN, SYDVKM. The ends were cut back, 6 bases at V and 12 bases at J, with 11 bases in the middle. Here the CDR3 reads CASSIWGELFF. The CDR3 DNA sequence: TGTGCCAGCAGCATCTGGGGGGAACTGTTTTTT.

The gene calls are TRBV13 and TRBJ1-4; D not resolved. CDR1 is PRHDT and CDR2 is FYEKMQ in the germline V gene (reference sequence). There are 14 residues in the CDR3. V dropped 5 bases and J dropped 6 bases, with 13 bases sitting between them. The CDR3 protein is CASSGRRSDEKLFF. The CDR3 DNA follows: TGTGCCAGCAGCGGCCGGAGATCCGATGAAAAACTGTTTTTT.

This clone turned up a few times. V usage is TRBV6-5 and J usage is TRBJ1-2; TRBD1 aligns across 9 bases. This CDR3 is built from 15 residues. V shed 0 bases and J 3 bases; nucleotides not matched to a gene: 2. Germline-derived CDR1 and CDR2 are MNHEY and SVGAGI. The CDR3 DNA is TGTGCCAGCAGTTACTCGGGACAGGGTGACTATGGCTACACCTTC. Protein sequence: CASSYSGQGDYGYTF.

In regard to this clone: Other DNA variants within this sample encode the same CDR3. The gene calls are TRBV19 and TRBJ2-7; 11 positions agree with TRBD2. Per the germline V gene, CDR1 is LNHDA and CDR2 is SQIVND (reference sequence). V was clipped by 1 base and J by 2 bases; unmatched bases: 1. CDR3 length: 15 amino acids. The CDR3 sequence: CASSIGLAGTYEQYF. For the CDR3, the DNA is TGTGCCAGTAGTATAGGACTAGCGGGAACCTACGAGCAGTACTTC.

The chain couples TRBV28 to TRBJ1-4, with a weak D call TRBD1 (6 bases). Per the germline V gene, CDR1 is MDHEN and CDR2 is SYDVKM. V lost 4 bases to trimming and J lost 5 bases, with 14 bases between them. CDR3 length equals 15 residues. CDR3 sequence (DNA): TGTGCCAGCAGTTCCCAGGGGCTATCCAATGAAAAACTGTTTTTT. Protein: CASSSQGLSNEKLFF.

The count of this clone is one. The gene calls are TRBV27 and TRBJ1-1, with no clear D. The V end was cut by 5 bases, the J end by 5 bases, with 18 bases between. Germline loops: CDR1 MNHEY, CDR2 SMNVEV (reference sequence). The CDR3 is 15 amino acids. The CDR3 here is CASSLVAGRWTEAFF. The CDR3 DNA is TGTGCCAGCAGTCTCGTGGCCGGAAGGTGGACTGAAGCTTTCTTT.

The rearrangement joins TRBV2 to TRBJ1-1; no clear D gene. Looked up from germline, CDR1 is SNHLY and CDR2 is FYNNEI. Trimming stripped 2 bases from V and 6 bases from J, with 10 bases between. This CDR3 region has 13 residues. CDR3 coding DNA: TGTGCCAGCAGTGAACAGCGGCTGTCTGAAGCTTTCTTT. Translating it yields CASSEQRLSEAFF.

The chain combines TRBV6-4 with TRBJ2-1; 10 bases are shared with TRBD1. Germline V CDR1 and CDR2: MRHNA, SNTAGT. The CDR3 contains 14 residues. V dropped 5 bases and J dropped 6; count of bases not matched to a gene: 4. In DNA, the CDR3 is TGTGCCAGCAGTCCGGGACAGGGGTCCAATGAGCAGTTCTTC. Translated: CASSPGQGSNEQFF.

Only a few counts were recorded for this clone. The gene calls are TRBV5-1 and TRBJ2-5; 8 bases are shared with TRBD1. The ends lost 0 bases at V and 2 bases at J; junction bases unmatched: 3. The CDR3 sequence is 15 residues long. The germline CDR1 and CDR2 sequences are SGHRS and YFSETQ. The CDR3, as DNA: TGCGCCAGCAGCTTGGCCAGGGGGCCTCAAGAGACCCAGTACTTC. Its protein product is CASSLARGPQETQYF.

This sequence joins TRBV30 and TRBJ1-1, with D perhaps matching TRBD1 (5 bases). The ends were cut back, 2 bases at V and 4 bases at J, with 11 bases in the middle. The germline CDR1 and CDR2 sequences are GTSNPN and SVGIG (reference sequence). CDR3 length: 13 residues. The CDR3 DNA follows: TGTGCCTGGAGTTGGCAGGGAGGCACTGAAGCTTTCTTT. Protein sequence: CAWSWQGGTEAFF.

The CDR3 DNA reads TGTGCCAGCAGGTCCTCTGGGGCCAACGTCCTGACTTTC. This codes for CASRSSGANVLTF. The chain is built from TRBV27 and TRBJ2-6; D not resolved. Trimming took 6 bases from V and 0 from J, leaving 3 bases between them. The germline V gene encodes CDR1 MNHEY and CDR2 SMNVEV (reference sequence). The CDR3 has 13 amino acids.